This T cell receptor (beta chain) was sequenced for a study of T cells in Graves' hyperthyroidism and ophthalmopathy. RNA transcripts provided the source from which TCR beta CDR3 regions were amplified. Researchers ran a first-round RT-PCR on the TCR CDR3 using the HTBI primer set. TCRdb re-called the multiplex PCR reads through MiXCR, storing one row per CDR3 protein. Among a few hundred thousand distinct CDR3 sequences listed, about a sixth were seen once. Sequencing input: blood. The TCR was taken from a woman aged 40 to 55 with Graves' ophthalmopathy.

The CDR3 loop is CSAKANTGELFF. The CDR3 coding sequence is TGCAGCGCCAAGGCGAACACCGGGGAGCTGTTTTTT. V and J are TRBV29-1 and TRBJ2-2; D ambiguous. CDR3 length: 12 residues. The V end lost 7 bases, the J end lost 0 bases, and 6 bases lay between the germline ends. Per germline, CDR1 SQVTM and CDR2 ANQGSEA.